The T cell receptor (beta chain) described here comes from a study of regulatory T cells in long-lasting Graves disease. Relying on iRepertoire HTBI primers and Arm-PCR of CDR3 regions, the team built TCR beta libraries. TCRdb re-called the multiplex PCR reads with MiXCR, one entry per CDR3 protein. The sample shows around 400,000 distinct CDR3 sequences, approximately 15% of them seen only once. Broader study findings: More public clonotypes were shared by persistent patients (around 2,600) than by new patients (about 1,000).

This clonotype was seen many times. The antigen remains undetermined. Germline-derived CDR1 and CDR2 are DFQATT and SNEGSKA (reference sequence). The CDR3 loop spans 15 amino acids. V lost 3 bases, J lost 7 bases, and 6 bases stayed unmatched. Regarding time point: newly diagnosed GD, antithyroid drugs for less than 3 months. Extracted RNA from PBMCs served as the source of the TCR library. Graves' disease diagnosis followed American Thyroid Association guidelines. These data also formed part of another study, on T cells in Graves' hyperthyroidism and ophthalmopathy.

The starting material was peripheral blood mononuclear cells (PBMCs), obtained at new diagnosis, from a patient treated with antithyroid drugs. This clonotype was sampled from a woman between 40 and 50 years old with Graves disease. The V gene is TRBV20-1, the J gene TRBJ2-7; 16 bases are a match to TRBD2. CDR3 in amino acids: CSASGTSGRAREQYF. The CDR3 DNA is TGCAGTGCTAGCGGGACTAGCGGGAGGGCCCGGGAGCAGTACTTC.